This paragraph reports one TCR beta chain. Its cognate antigen is unknown. One base away lies a much larger clone, so this may be a sequencing read error. The source material, RNA transcripts, was used to amplify TCR beta CDR3 regions. The TCR CDR3 was amplified in a first-round RT-PCR using the HTBI primer set. TCRdb analysed the multiplex PCR reads with MiXCR anew, one entry per CDR3 protein. The table has roughly 240,000 distinct CDR3 sequences, roughly 15% seen once. This sample was included in a study of T cells in Graves' hyperthyroidism and ophthalmopathy. From germline, CDR1 is SQVTM and CDR2 ANQGSEA. The junction had 17 bases not matched to a gene; V was cut back by 4 bases and J by 10 bases. The CDR3 is 16 amino acids. Exclusion of patients followed from uncontrolled infection, other autoimmune disease, pregnancy or lactation. Used for diagnoses were clinical symptoms, serum thyroxine and TRAb, thyroid ultrasound and orbital computed tomography. PBMCs were sourced from approximately 9 ml fresh peripheral blood.

Study-wide findings and caveats: A model using 13 V-J features told ophthalmopathy apart from stable hyperthyroidism.

This sequence was found in a young woman with Graves' ophthalmopathy. The sequenced sample was blood. The chain combines TRBV29-1 with TRBJ2-1; TRBD1 aligns across 9 bases. The CDR3 region has the DNA TGCAGCGTTGCCATAGGAGGGACAGGGCCGAGCAACGAGCAGTTCTTC. Translation gives CSVAIGGTGPSNEQFF.